A single sample is the source of the 26 T cell receptor beta chains below, sequenced in a study of T cells in Graves' hyperthyroidism and ophthalmopathy. TCR beta CDR3 regions were amplified from RNA transcripts. A set of HTBI primers served as the primers for a first-round RT-PCR of the TCR CDR3. MiXCR, run by TCRdb on the multiplex PCR reads, gives a single entry per CDR3 protein. Here the sample spans around 800,000 distinct CDR3 sequences, over 35% being singletons. Sequencing input: blood. All receptors derive from a young man with Graves' hyperthyroidism.

Comments on this clonotype: A read error may explain this, as a much larger clone is one base away. The rearrangement uses TRBV10-3 and TRBJ1-4; no reliable D call. CDR3 length equals 17 residues. Germline CDR1 and CDR2: ENHRY and SYGVKD. With 5 bases removed from V and 7 bases from J, the gap between germline ends came to 23 bases. CDR3 coding DNA: TGTGCCATCAGTTTCGATGTGGAACAGTTGTCTTCTGAAAAACTGTTTTTT. Its protein product is CAISFDVEQLSSEKLFF.

The V call is TRBV20-1, the J call TRBJ2-2, with a possible D match to TRBD1 (6 bases). Germline values: CDR1 DFQATT, CDR2 SNEGSKA (reference sequence). V was trimmed by 0 bases and J by 9 bases, leaving 17 bases between them. There are 15 residues in the CDR3. CDR3 sequence: CSARDQRGSTRELFF. CDR3 nucleotide sequence: TGCAGTGCTAGAGATCAGAGGGGGTCGACCAGGGAGCTGTTTTTT.

The sample holds a few counts of this clonotype. One end of the junction does not line up with germline, which may come from a read error. CDR3 coding DNA: TGCGCCAGCAGCCAAGTGGATGGGCGGGAGCAGTACTTC. It yields the protein CASSQVDGREQYF. The chain couples TRBV7-9 to TRBJ2-7, with D unresolved. The CDR3 covers 13 residues. Germline V gene data show CDR1 as SEHNR and CDR2 as FQNEAQ (reference sequence).

This clonotype came up once. The chain links TRBV7-3 to TRBJ1-2, with a weak D call TRBD1 (6 bases). CDR3 size: 14 residues. Germline-derived CDR1 and CDR2 are SGHTA and FQGTGA. Trimming left V 8 bases short and J 4 bases short, with 17 bases between. CDR3 DNA sequence: TGTGCCAGCTCACCAGCGGAGGGGGGCTATGGCTACACCTTC. Encoded protein: CASSPAEGGYGYTF.

Regarding this clonotype: This may come from a read error, since a much larger clone is one base off. The J gene is TRBJ2-5, the V gene TRBV29-1; a possible D gene is TRBD1 (5 bases). This CDR3 spans 14 amino acids. Germline CDR1 SQVTM, CDR2 ANQGSEA. The CDR3 DNA is TGCAGCATTGAAGACTGGGGCCCAAGGGAGACCCAGTACTTC. As protein: CSIEDWGPRETQYF.

This sequence joins TRBV19 and TRBJ1-1, with a weak D call TRBD1 (6 bases). CDR3 size: 15 residues. Germline-derived CDR1 and CDR2 are LNHDA and SQIVND (reference sequence). The V end lost 1 base, the J end lost 0 bases, and 9 bases lay between the germline ends. The CDR3 loop is CASSIGRQVNTEAFF. In nucleotides, the CDR3 is TGTGCCAGTAGTATAGGTCGACAGGTGAACACTGAAGCTTTCTTT.

A remark on this clonotype: Given a much more abundant clone one base away, this may be a read error. V and J are TRBV24-1 and TRBJ2-6, with D perhaps matching TRBD1 (6 bases). The V end lost 6 bases, the J end lost 4 bases, and 12 bases lay between the germline ends. This CDR3 contains 15 residues. Germline V gene data show CDR1 as KGHDR and CDR2 as SFDVKD. The CDR3 region is CATSYRVSGANVLTF. CDR3 nucleotides: TGTGCCACCAGTTACAGGGTCTCCGGGGCCAACGTCCTGACTTTC.

This clonotype was seen a few times. The chain combines TRBV12-3 or TRBV12-4 with TRBJ2-5; D might be TRBD1 (6 bases). This CDR3 is built from 14 residues. Trimming stripped 2 bases from V and 7 bases from J, with 14 bases between. CDR3 amino acids: CASSLYTGSATQYF. The CDR3, as DNA: TGTGCCAGCAGTTTATATACAGGGTCAGCGACCCAGTACTTC.

The sample holds many counts of this clonotype. The V call is TRBV5-5, the J call TRBJ1-1; TRBD1 matches at 7 bases. The CDR3 runs 11 residues. Trimming removed 7 bases from V and 11 bases from J; junction bases left unmatched: 8. Germline assignment: CDR1 SGHKS and CDR2 YYEKEE (reference sequence). CDR3 in DNA: TGTGCCAGCGGACAGGACAGCTGGGCTTTCTTT. Amino acid sequence: CASGQDSWAFF. Using reference TRBV5-5 and TRBJ1-1 for the parts outside the CDR3, the full variable domain is DAGVTQSPTHLIKTRGQQVTLRCSPISGHKSVSWYQQVLGQGPQFIFQYYEKEERGRGNFPDRFSARQFPNYSSELNVNALLLGDSALYLCASGQDSWAFFGQGTRLTVV.

Remarks on this clonotype: A much larger clone differs by one base, so this may be a read error. V and J are TRBV2 and TRBJ1-4, with D unresolved. The CDR3 covers 12 residues. CDR1 SNHLY and CDR2 FYNNEI come from the germline V gene. Trimming took off 7 bases at V and 4 bases at J, with 7 bases between the two ends. CDR3 coding DNA: TGTGCCAGCAAACGGAATAATGAAAAACTGTTTTTT. Translation: CASKRNNEKLFF. Full variable domain (rest looked up from reference TRBV2 and TRBJ1-4): EPEVTQTPSHQVTQMGQEVILRCVPISNHLYFYWYRQILGQKVEFLVSFYNNEISEKSEIFDDQFSVERPDGSNFTLKIRSTKLEDSAMYFCASKRNNEKLFFGSGTQLSVL.

The rearrangement links TRBV6-6 to TRBJ2-7; D remains ambiguous. Per the germline V gene, CDR1 is MNHNY and CDR2 is SVGAGI (reference sequence). V dropped 5 bases and J dropped 0 bases, with 11 bases sitting between them. This CDR3 spans 14 amino acids. DNA of the CDR3: TGTGCCAGCAGTCGGACCCGGAGCTCCTACGAGCAGTACTTC. It codes for CASSRTRSSYEQYF.

This clonotype showed up many times. The V and J genes are TRBV29-1 and TRBJ2-2; 7 bases are shared with TRBD2. The germline V gene encodes CDR1 SQVTM and CDR2 ANQGSEA. J gave up 7 bases and V 6 bases, and 11 bases lay outside the gene matches. The CDR3 is 14 residues long. The CDR3 coding sequence is TGCAGCGTGAAGGGGAGGGCGGTTAACGGGGAGCTGTTTTTT. Its translation is CSVKGRAVNGELFF.

This clonotype appeared a few times. This chain links TRBV7-2 with TRBJ1-2; D not resolved. Between the trimmed V and J ends, which lost 5 bases and 2 bases, there was a span of 6 bases. The CDR3 is 12 amino acids. Germline V CDR1 and CDR2: SGHTA, FQGNSA. The CDR3 DNA follows: TGTGCCAGCAGCCAATCGAACTATGGCTACACCTTC. Protein sequence: CASSQSNYGYTF.

Many counts were recorded for this clonotype. The chain's CDR3 is CSAQSWQGNYGYTF. In nucleotides, the CDR3 is TGCAGCGCGCAGTCGTGGCAGGGGAACTATGGCTACACCTTC. The chain employs TRBV29-1 and TRBJ1-2; D possibly corresponds to TRBD1 (6 bases). The CDR3 consists of 14 residues. Germline V lookup: CDR1 SQVTM, CDR2 ANQGSEA. V dropped 7 bases and J dropped 2 bases, with 17 bases sitting between them.

This clonotype has a count of ten or more. This chain links TRBV5-1 with TRBJ1-2; TRBD1 matches at 9 bases. Germline V gene sequence: CDR1 SGHRS, CDR2 YFSETQ. The CDR3 has 14 residues. With V trimmed by 4 bases and J by 2 bases, 3 bases remained unmatched. The CDR3 DNA is TGCGCCAGCAGCCCCGGGACAGGGAACTATGGCTACACCTTC. It specifies CASSPGTGNYGYTF. The full variable domain, completed using reference TRBV5-1 and TRBJ1-2, is KAGVTQTPRYLIKTRGQQVTLSCSPISGHRSVSWYQQTPGQGLQFLFEYFSETQRNKGNFPGRFSGRQFSNSRSEMNVSTLELGDSALYLCASSPGTGNYGYTFGSGTRLTVV.

V gene TRBV29-1 combines with J gene TRBJ2-2; D remains unclear. The CDR3 loop spans 9 amino acids. CDR1 is SQVTM and CDR2 is ANQGSEA in the germline V gene. V was trimmed by 8 bases and J by 10 bases, leaving 8 bases between them. CDR3 in amino acids: CSLEAELFF. The CDR3 nucleotides are TGCAGCTTAGAGGCGGAGCTGTTTTTT.

In its sample, this clonotype was seen a few times. The chain is built from TRBV5-1 and TRBJ1-1; D ambiguous. V lost 0 bases and J lost 6, with 12 bases in between. The germline CDR1 and CDR2 sequences are SGHRS and YFSETQ. The CDR3 has 14 residues. The CDR3 nucleotides are TGCGCCAGCAGCTTGGTCACACAAAACGCTGAAGCTTTCTTT. Protein product: CASSLVTQNAEAFF.

V gene TRBV20-1 combines with J gene TRBJ1-1; no firm D call. Germline V gene data show CDR1 as DFQATT and CDR2 as SNEGSKA (reference sequence). The CDR3 is 13 amino acids. Trimming removed 3 bases at V and 0 bases at J, with 8 bases between. This CDR3 is CSARGSLNTEAFF. The CDR3 nucleotides are TGCAGTGCTAGGGGGAGCCTGAACACTGAAGCTTTCTTT.

The J gene is TRBJ1-4, the V gene TRBV4-1; D gene unclear. This CDR3 is built from 16 residues. CDR1 and CDR2 from the germline V gene are MGHRA and YSYEKL. Trimming removed 2 bases at V and 4 bases at J, with 14 bases between. This chain's CDR3 is CASSQSARQDNEKLFF. In DNA form, the CDR3 reads TGCGCCAGCAGCCAATCTGCGAGGCAGGATAATGAAAAACTGTTTTTT.

Many counts were recorded for this clonotype. This chain links TRBV9 with TRBJ1-1; 7 nucleotides match TRBD1. The length of the CDR3 is 14 residues. Trimming took 6 bases from V and 3 from J; bases not matched to a gene: 8. Germline CDR1 SGDLS, CDR2 YYNGEE. CDR3 in amino acids: CASTQGGGDTEAFF. The DNA for the CDR3 is TGTGCCAGCACCCAGGGGGGCGGAGACACTGAAGCTTTCTTT.

This clonotype was counted many times. The chain couples TRBV19 to TRBJ1-2, with TRBD1 identical over 7 bases. CDR1 and CDR2 (germline): LNHDA, SQIVND (reference sequence). J was trimmed by 10 bases and V by 5 bases; bases with no gene match: 4. The CDR3 runs 11 residues. The CDR3 loop reads CASSAGTVYTF. CDR3 sequence (DNA): TGTGCCAGTAGTGCCGGGACAGTCTACACCTTC.

In this sample, this clonotype turned up many times. V and J are TRBV7-9 and TRBJ1-6, with TRBD1 as a possible D gene (5 bases). Germline assignment: CDR1 SEHNR and CDR2 FQNEAQ (reference sequence). Trimming took off 3 bases at V and 8 bases at J, with 17 bases between the two ends. The CDR3 covers 16 residues. CDR3 sequence reads: CASSLSGTGFDSPLHF. CDR3 in DNA: TGTGCCAGCAGCTTGTCCGGGACGGGGTTTGATTCACCCCTCCACTTT.

The V and J genes are TRBV19 and TRBJ2-7; 9 bases are a match to TRBD2. Germline V CDR1 and CDR2: LNHDA, SQIVND (reference sequence). Trimming cost V 5 bases and J 6 bases; bases outside gene matches: 8. CDR3 length: 14 amino acids. CDR3 DNA: TGTGCCAGTAGTCCCGCGGGAGGGGGTCGCGAGCAGTACTTC. Protein sequence: CASSPAGGGREQYF.

This clonotype was seen many times. DNA of the CDR3: TGTGCCAGCAGCTTCCGACAGGGAGAACAGCCCCAGCATTTT. Its protein is CASSFRQGEQPQHF. The chain is built from TRBV7-2 and TRBJ1-5, with 7 bases identical to TRBD1. Trimming removed 3 bases from V and 7 bases from J; junction bases left unmatched: 6. CDR3 length: 14 residues. Germline values: CDR1 SGHTA, CDR2 FQGNSA.

To note about this clonotype: One end of the junction fails to match germline, which may point to a read error. The rearrangement links TRBV20-1 to TRBJ1-3; D not resolved. The V gene's germline CDR1 is DFQATT and CDR2 SNEGSKA (reference sequence). This CDR3 is built from 15 residues. The CDR3 protein is CSAETGRSAGNTIYF. The DNA of the CDR3 is TGCAGTGCCGAAACTGGACGGAGCGCTGGGAACACCATATATTTT.

This clonotype was observed many times. The rearrangement links TRBV19 to TRBJ1-2; D perhaps matches TRBD1 (5 bases). The CDR3 has 12 amino acids. V was shortened by 7 bases and J by 3 bases, with 9 bases between the two germline ends. From germline, CDR1 is LNHDA and CDR2 SQIVND (reference sequence). CDR3 in DNA: TGTGCCAGTATGGCCAGGGACTATGGCTACACCTTC. This codes for CASMARDYGYTF.